This TCR beta chain is drawn from a study of lymphopenia after photon versus proton radiotherapy. This CDR3 region has 11 residues. Germline loops: CDR1 SNHLY, CDR2 FYNNEI. The V and J ends lost 6 bases and 4 bases respectively, with 4 bases between them. Remarks on this clone: Its specificity is unknown.

Sequenced by immunoSEQ multiplex PCR; TCRdb stores in-frame clones only, minus some. Of under 80,000 clones detected, approximately 83% appear once; the ten largest clones hold 2% to 3%. General observations from the study: In patients who died, overall survival fell as post-nadir TCR diversity dropped more. Relative stability marked proton patients; photon patients lost diversity and naive cells. Post-nadir diversity loss with photons came from oligoclonal expansion, particularly CD8+ Temra cells.

The source was peripheral blood, collected from a patient treated with photon-based radiotherapy. The chain couples TRBV2 to TRBJ2-1; no firm D call. The receptor's source is a man aged 35-49 years with gastric cancer. The CDR3 loop reads CASRGYNEQFF. The DNA of the CDR3 is TGTGCCAGCAGGGGGTACAATGAGCAGTTCTTC.